This is a list of T cell receptor beta chains from one sample in a study of T-cell reconstitution after alpha-beta-depleted transplantation in children. TCRdb reprocessed the PCR reads with MiXCR, giving one entry per CDR3 protein. The sample yields some 300,000 distinct CDR3 sequences, under 13% seen once. Sequences were derived from PBMCs from the stem cell graft donor, sampled from the stem cell graft. These receptors were collected from a human donor who donated a stem cell graft to a child with acute lymphoblastic leukemia. The CDR3 runs from the conserved cysteine through the conserved F or W. The D gene is left open where the match is weak. Only some rows state a clone size, as once, few, many or a class for expanded clones.

>TRBV3-1|TRBJ1-2|few|.
CASSQGQSGYTF
TGTGCCAGCAGCCAAGGACAGTCTGGCTACACCTTC
>TRBV9|TRBJ2-1|few|.
CASSVGANEQFF
TGTGCCAGCAGCGTAGGCGCAAATGAGCAGTTCTTC
>TRBV3-1|TRBJ2-7|few|TRBD1
CASSPWRQGARSAF
TGTGCCAGCAGCCCATGGCGACAGGGGGCGAGATCGGCCTTC
>TRBV25-1|TRBJ2-1|few|.
CASSDPLNNEQFF
TGTGCCAGCAGTGACCCACTAAACAATGAGCAGTTCTTC
>TRBV3-1|TRBJ2-7|.|.
CASSPTSGSLEQYF
TGTGCCAGCAGCCCGACTTCAGGATCTTTGGAGCAGTACTTC
>TRBV12-3/TRBV12-4|TRBJ2-7|few|.
CASSPSGSWDEQYF
TGTGCCAGCAGCCCCTCGGGGTCCTGGGACGAGCAGTACTTC
>TRBV5-1|TRBJ1-1|many|.
CASSPLRAITEAFF
TGCGCCAGCAGCCCGCTTAGAGCCATCACTGAAGCTTTCTTT
>TRBV6-4|TRBJ2-5|few|TRBD2
CASSAKRPGGETQYF
TGTGCCAGCAGTGCCAAACGGCCGGGGGGAGAGACCCAGTACTTC
>TRBV2|TRBJ2-5|many|TRBD2
CASSEASGRAETQYF
TGTGCCAGCAGTGAAGCTAGCGGGAGGGCAGAGACCCAGTACTTC
>TRBV15|TRBJ2-1|.|.
CATSRDQRSEQFF
TGTGCCACCAGCAGAGATCAAAGGAGTGAGCAGTTCTTC
>TRBV25-1|TRBJ2-7|.|.
CASSDFGASYEQYF
TGTGCCAGCAGTGATTTCGGGGCCTCCTACGAGCAGTACTTC
>TRBV4-3|TRBJ1-5|.|TRBD1
CASTQETGKQPQHF
TGCGCCAGCACCCAAGAGACAGGGAAGCAGCCCCAGCATTTT
>TRBV2|TRBJ1-4|.|TRBD1
CASSGHSGTGNEKLFF
TGTGCCAGCAGCGGCCATTCCGGGACAGGGAACGAAAAACTGTTTTTT
>TRBV5-1|TRBJ2-1|.|.
CASSYLVGGYNEQFF
TGCGCCAGCAGCTACCTAGTCGGGGGCTACAATGAGCAGTTCTTC
>TRBV2|TRBJ2-1|.|TRBD1
CASRGSRDRTDYNEQFF
TGTGCCAGCAGGGGGTCCCGGGACAGGACGGACTACAATGAGCAGTTCTTC
>TRBV7-9|TRBJ2-1|few|.
CASSFGAGEQFF
TGTGCCAGCAGCTTCGGAGCAGGGGAGCAGTTCTTC
>TRBV28|TRBJ2-7|few|.
CASSKTDRLYEQYF
TGTGCCAGCAGCAAAACTGACAGACTCTACGAGCAGTACTTC
>TRBV12-3/TRBV12-4|TRBJ1-2|few|.
CASSFGELVYGYTF
TGTGCCAGCAGTTTCGGGGAGTTGGTCTATGGCTACACCTTC
>TRBV7-7|TRBJ2-5|many|.
CASSLVSGVETQYF
TGTGCTAGCAGCTTAGTCTCTGGGGTCGAGACCCAGTACTTC
>TRBV12-3/TRBV12-4|TRBJ2-2|many|.
CASSTSLVELFF
TGTGCCAGCAGCACTAGTTTAGTGGAGCTGTTTTTT
>TRBV6-2/TRBV6-3|TRBJ2-7|.|.
CASRTTEGIGEQYF
TGTGCCAGCAGGACGACGGAGGGGATCGGCGAGCAGTACTTC
>TRBV20-1|TRBJ2-4|.|.
CSAFTPTGKKNIQYF
TGCAGTGCTTTCACCCCCACAGGGAAGAAAAACATTCAGTACTTC
>TRBV5-6|TRBJ2-1|.|TRBD1
CASSLQGLSYNEQFF
TGTGCCAGCAGCTTACAGGGGTTATCCTACAATGAGCAGTTCTTC
>TRBV12-3/TRBV12-4|TRBJ1-2|many|TRBD1
CASSLQGVGYGYTF
TGTGCCAGCAGTTTACAGGGGGTAGGATATGGCTACACCTTC
>TRBV10-3|TRBJ2-2|many|.
CAISVRNTGELFF
TGTGCCATCAGTGTCAGGAACACCGGGGAGCTGTTTTTT
>TRBV4-1|TRBJ1-1|few|.
CASSQEYPGEAFF
TGCGCCAGCAGCCAAGAATATCCCGGGGAAGCTTTCTTT
>TRBV11-1|TRBJ2-3|.|TRBD1
CASSHDRVISDTQYF
TGTGCCAGCAGTCATGACAGGGTGATTTCAGATACGCAGTATTTT
>TRBV27|TRBJ1-1|.|.
CASSLKRTPGGTEAFF
TGTGCCAGCAGTTTAAAGCGGACACCCGGAGGGACTGAAGCTTTCTTT
>TRBV28|TRBJ2-7|few|.
CASTPRGSEQYF
TGTGCCAGCACCCCCAGGGGAAGCGAGCAGTACTTC
>TRBV7-2|TRBJ1-2|many|.
CASSSYGSYGYTF
TGTGCCAGCAGCTCGTACGGCAGCTATGGCTACACCTTC
>TRBV29-1|TRBJ2-7|many|TRBD1
CSAGDSGTGAYEQYF
TGCAGCGCCGGGGACTCCGGGACAGGGGCCTACGAGCAGTACTTC
>TRBV4-1|TRBJ2-7|many|TRBD2
CASSLSGFTYEQYF
TGCGCCAGCAGCCTTAGCGGGTTTACCTACGAGCAGTACTTC
>TRBV18|TRBJ2-1|.|.
CASSPVPSNNEQFF
TGTGCCAGCTCACCGGTCCCTTCCAACAATGAGCAGTTCTTC
>TRBV4-2|TRBJ2-1|many|TRBD2
CASSPTRVAGDNEQFF
TGTGCCAGCAGCCCCACTCGAGTAGCGGGAGACAATGAGCAGTTCTTC
>TRBV20-1|TRBJ1-1|many|TRBD1
CSAHADRGWEAFF
TGCAGTGCGCACGCCGACAGGGGCTGGGAAGCTTTCTTT
>TRBV7-9|TRBJ2-3|few|.
CASSLGGGAHTQYF
TGTGCCAGCAGCTTAGGAGGAGGGGCACATACGCAGTATTTT
>TRBV7-6|TRBJ2-1|.|TRBD2
CASSGTSDVGEQFF
TGTGCCAGCAGCGGGACTAGCGATGTTGGTGAGCAGTTCTTC
>TRBV4-1|TRBJ1-4|many|.
CASSQVLAGSREKLFF
TGCGCCAGCAGCCAAGTTCTGGCAGGGAGTAGGGAAAAACTGTTTTTT
>TRBV5-1|TRBJ2-7|many|.
CASSLRVADEQYF
TGCGCCAGCAGCTTGAGAGTAGCGGACGAGCAGTACTTC
>TRBV5-1|TRBJ1-4|few|.
CASRAGTENEKLFF
TGCGCCAGCCGAGCCGGGACGGAGAATGAAAAACTGTTTTTT
>TRBV12-3/TRBV12-4|TRBJ2-7|many|TRBD2
CASRASGRYGEQYF
TGTGCCAGCAGGGCTAGCGGGAGGTATGGCGAGCAGTACTTC
>TRBV25-1|TRBJ2-5|.|.
CASSPYAFRVETQYF
TGTGCCAGCAGCCCGTATGCCTTCAGGGTCGAGACCCAGTACTTC
>TRBV20-1|TRBJ2-5|many|.
CSARARAVGSQETQYF
TGCAGTGCTAGGGCAAGGGCCGTGGGGAGCCAAGAGACCCAGTACTTC